The source of this T cell receptor beta chain is a study of long-term antiretroviral therapy in people with HIV. Germline V lookup: CDR1 SGHRS, CDR2 YFSETQ. Losses at the gene ends were 2 bases for V and 0 bases for J; bases not matched to a gene: 9. The CDR3 consists of 17 residues. Survey-level resolution applied to immunoSEQ assay v3.0. TCRdb keeps only in-frame clones here, not all; method: immunoSEQ multiplex PCR. The table has about 22,000 clones, about 88% seen once. This rearrangement joins TRBV5-1 to TRBJ2-5; 8 nucleotides align to TRBD2. The source of this sequence is a man aged 60 to 69 with HIV. Sequencing was performed on unsorted PBMCs, taken 0.6 years after starting antiretroviral therapy. The CDR3 sequence: CASSFGEKRGYQETQYF. The CDR3 DNA is TGCGCCAGCAGCTTTGGGGAAAAGCGGGGGTACCAAGAGACCCAGTACTTC.